The rows below give T cell receptor beta chains drawn from one sample of a study of CD8 T cells in Susac syndrome. Via MiXCR, TCRdb re-called the immunoSEQ multiplex PCR reads, giving one row per CDR3 protein. The sample comprises 150,000 to 200,000 distinct CDR3 sequences, roughly 92% of which are singletons, and 0.1% rests with the top ten. Sequenced sample: CD4+ T cells from PBMCs. The receptors stem from a human donor in good health. Both conserved end residues are part of each CDR3. D genes are given only for firm matches. Clone size is given for some rows only: seen once, a few or many times, or a class if the clone is expanded.

j_gene: TRBJ1-6; len: 18; v_gene: TRBV15; d_gene: .; abundance: .; CDR3aa: CATSRVRGGSSYNSPLHF; CDR3nt: TGTGCCACCAGCAGAGTGCGCGGCGGCAGCTCCTATAATTCACCCCTCCACTTT
j_gene: TRBJ2-3; len: 16; v_gene: TRBV5-4; d_gene: TRBD1; abundance: .; CDR3aa: CASSFRTGGGTDTQYF; CDR3nt: TGTGCCAGCAGCTTCCGGACAGGGGGCGGGACAGATACGCAGTATTTT
j_gene: TRBJ1-3; len: 15; v_gene: TRBV9; d_gene: .; abundance: once; CDR3aa: CASSVSGFTGNTIYF; CDR3nt: TGTGCCAGCAGCGTATCCGGGTTCACTGGAAACACCATATATTTT
j_gene: TRBJ1-6; len: 16; v_gene: TRBV5-1; d_gene: .; abundance: .; CDR3aa: CASSLVPGTHNSPLHF; CDR3nt: TGCGCCAGCAGCTTGGTCCCAGGAACCCATAATTCACCCCTCCACTTT
j_gene: TRBJ2-1; len: 16; v_gene: TRBV5-1; d_gene: .; abundance: .; CDR3aa: CASSLTSSRGYNEQFF; CDR3nt: TGCGCCAGCAGCCTAACATCCTCGAGGGGTTACAATGAGCAGTTCTTC
j_gene: TRBJ1-6; len: 13; v_gene: TRBV12-3/TRBV12-4; d_gene: TRBD1; abundance: .; CDR3aa: CASSARDRATLHF; CDR3nt: TGTGCCAGCAGTGCAAGGGACAGGGCGACCCTCCACTTT
j_gene: TRBJ1-1; len: 12; v_gene: TRBV10-3; d_gene: .; abundance: .; CDR3aa: CAISELNTEAFF; CDR3nt: TGTGCCATCAGTGAACTAAACACTGAAGCTTTCTTT
j_gene: TRBJ2-3; len: 15; v_gene: TRBV9; d_gene: TRBD2; abundance: .; CDR3aa: CANSVDGGRSNTQYF; CDR3nt: TGTGCCAACAGCGTTGACGGGGGGAGGTCGAATACGCAGTATTTT
j_gene: TRBJ1-1; len: 13; v_gene: TRBV6-1; d_gene: .; abundance: .; CDR3aa: CASSEKRVTEAFF; CDR3nt: TGTGCCAGCAGTGAAAAGCGGGTTACTGAAGCTTTCTTT
j_gene: TRBJ2-5; len: 14; v_gene: TRBV20-1; d_gene: TRBD2; abundance: .; CDR3aa: CSASLAGGRETQYF; CDR3nt: TGCAGTGCTTCACTAGCGGGGGGGCGGGAGACCCAGTACTTC
j_gene: TRBJ2-3; len: 13; v_gene: TRBV12-3/TRBV12-4; d_gene: .; abundance: .; CDR3aa: CASSLAPSDTQYF; CDR3nt: TGTGCCAGCAGTTTAGCCCCTTCAGATACGCAGTATTTT
j_gene: TRBJ2-1; len: 16; v_gene: TRBV28; d_gene: .; abundance: .; CDR3aa: CASSTPLMRARNEQFF; CDR3nt: TGTGCCAGCAGTACCCCTCTCATGCGGGCCCGCAATGAGCAGTTCTTC
j_gene: TRBJ2-1; len: 17; v_gene: TRBV7-9; d_gene: TRBD2; abundance: once; CDR3aa: CASSLGLAGGPSNEQFF; CDR3nt: TGTGCCAGCAGCTTGGGACTAGCGGGGGGTCCATCCAATGAGCAGTTCTTC
j_gene: TRBJ2-5; len: 14; v_gene: TRBV3-1; d_gene: .; abundance: .; CDR3aa: CASSHVTAGETQYF; CDR3nt: TGTGCCAGCAGCCATGTGACTGCCGGCGAGACCCAGTACTTC
j_gene: TRBJ1-2; len: 14; v_gene: TRBV12-3/TRBV12-4; d_gene: .; abundance: .; CDR3aa: CASRIQGRNYGYTF; CDR3nt: TGTGCCAGCAGGATACAGGGCAGAAACTATGGCTACACCTTC
j_gene: TRBJ2-5; len: 17; v_gene: TRBV2; d_gene: .; abundance: .; CDR3aa: CASSQGSSAGRIETQYF; CDR3nt: TGTGCCAGCAGTCAAGGGTCATCGGCAGGGAGGATAGAGACCCAGTACTTC
j_gene: TRBJ2-1; len: 15; v_gene: TRBV7-2; d_gene: TRBD2; abundance: .; CDR3aa: CASSTSGVSYNEQFF; CDR3nt: TGTGCCAGCAGCACTAGCGGGGTCTCCTACAATGAGCAGTTCTTC
j_gene: TRBJ2-2; len: 15; v_gene: TRBV6-1; d_gene: .; abundance: .; CDR3aa: CASSEAIILDGELFF; CDR3nt: TGTGCCAGCAGTGAAGCCATTATCTTGGACGGGGAGCTGTTTTTT
j_gene: TRBJ2-5; len: 13; v_gene: TRBV19; d_gene: .; abundance: .; CDR3aa: CASSGIGEETQYF; CDR3nt: TGTGCCAGTAGTGGCATCGGTGAAGAGACCCAGTACTTC
j_gene: TRBJ2-1; len: 15; v_gene: TRBV29-1; d_gene: TRBD1; abundance: once; CDR3aa: CSVEGRDRYDNEQFF; CDR3nt: TGCAGCGTTGAAGGAAGGGACAGGTATGACAATGAGCAGTTCTTC
j_gene: TRBJ2-2; len: 15; v_gene: TRBV6-2/TRBV6-3; d_gene: TRBD1; abundance: .; CDR3aa: CASRTGQGKTGELFF; CDR3nt: TGTGCCAGCAGGACAGGACAGGGGAAGACCGGGGAGCTGTTTTTT
j_gene: TRBJ2-6; len: 16; v_gene: TRBV27; d_gene: TRBD1; abundance: .; CDR3aa: CASRRTGSSGANVLTF; CDR3nt: TGTGCCAGCAGAAGGACAGGGAGTTCTGGGGCCAACGTCCTGACTTTC
j_gene: TRBJ2-1; len: 22; v_gene: TRBV3-1; d_gene: TRBD2; abundance: .; CDR3aa: CASSHNPSGTSGASSSYNEQFF; CDR3nt: TGTGCCAGCAGCCACAACCCCTCCGGGACTAGCGGGGCCTCGAGCTCCTACAATGAGCAGTTCTTC
j_gene: TRBJ2-5; len: 13; v_gene: TRBV19; d_gene: .; abundance: .; CDR3aa: CATREGARETQYF; CDR3nt: TGTGCCACCCGGGAGGGGGCGCGGGAGACCCAGTACTTC
j_gene: TRBJ1-6; len: 18; v_gene: TRBV12-3/TRBV12-4; d_gene: TRBD1; abundance: once; CDR3aa: CASSWYRDRGRNRSPLHF; CDR3nt: TGTGCCAGCAGTTGGTATAGGGACAGGGGTCGTAATAGGTCACCCCTCCACTTT
j_gene: TRBJ2-3; len: 16; v_gene: TRBV5-1; d_gene: TRBD2; abundance: .; CDR3aa: CASSLGASGGSDTQYF; CDR3nt: TGCGCCAGCAGCTTGGGGGCTAGCGGGGGTTCAGATACGCAGTATTTT
j_gene: TRBJ2-5; len: 13; v_gene: TRBV19; d_gene: TRBD2; abundance: .; CDR3aa: CASSAGGRETQYF; CDR3nt: TGTGCCAGTAGTGCGGGGGGCCGAGAGACCCAGTACTTC
j_gene: TRBJ1-2; len: 14; v_gene: TRBV12-3/TRBV12-4; d_gene: .; abundance: .; CDR3aa: CASSPQGTFYGYTF; CDR3nt: TGTGCCAGCAGCCCTCAGGGGACGTTCTATGGCTACACCTTC
j_gene: TRBJ2-5; len: 15; v_gene: TRBV5-6; d_gene: .; abundance: .; CDR3aa: CASSPGARTGETQYF; CDR3nt: TGTGCCAGCAGCCCCGGGGCCCGGACGGGGGAGACCCAGTACTTC
j_gene: TRBJ1-2; len: 15; v_gene: TRBV6-5; d_gene: .; abundance: once; CDR3aa: CASTLSPQPMGGYTF; CDR3nt: TGTGCCAGCACCCTCTCACCCCAACCAATGGGAGGCTACACCTTC
j_gene: TRBJ1-2; len: 13; v_gene: TRBV5-1; d_gene: TRBD1; abundance: once; CDR3aa: CASSLWDSYGYTF; CDR3nt: TGCGCCAGCAGCTTGTGGGACAGCTATGGCTACACCTTC
j_gene: TRBJ2-2; len: 12; v_gene: TRBV19; d_gene: .; abundance: .; CDR3aa: CASRFNTGELFF; CDR3nt: TGTGCCAGTAGATTTAACACCGGGGAGCTGTTTTTT
j_gene: TRBJ1-5; len: 13; v_gene: TRBV29-1; d_gene: .; abundance: .; CDR3aa: CSISGGGNQPQHF; CDR3nt: TGCAGCATCTCGGGTGGAGGCAATCAGCCCCAGCATTTT
j_gene: TRBJ2-1; len: 15; v_gene: TRBV29-1; d_gene: TRBD1; abundance: .; CDR3aa: CSVEGGQDTYNEQFF; CDR3nt: TGCAGCGTTGAAGGGGGACAGGACACTTACAATGAGCAGTTCTTC
j_gene: TRBJ2-5; len: 15; v_gene: TRBV7-2; d_gene: .; abundance: .; CDR3aa: CASSLGARTEETQYF; CDR3nt: TGTGCCAGCAGCTTGGGGGCCAGGACCGAAGAGACCCAGTACTTC
j_gene: TRBJ2-7; len: 15; v_gene: TRBV7-3; d_gene: TRBD1; abundance: .; CDR3aa: CASSLKGTGYHEQYF; CDR3nt: TGTGCCAGCAGCCTAAAGGGGACAGGGTACCACGAGCAGTACTTC
j_gene: TRBJ1-5; len: 16; v_gene: TRBV28; d_gene: .; abundance: .; CDR3aa: CASSQTPTGLNQPQHF; CDR3nt: TGTGCCAGCAGTCAAACCCCGACAGGCCTCAATCAGCCCCAGCATTTT
j_gene: TRBJ2-3; len: 15; v_gene: TRBV15; d_gene: .; abundance: .; CDR3aa: CATSRDPWGTDTQYF; CDR3nt: TGTGCCACCAGCAGAGATCCCTGGGGCACAGATACGCAGTATTTT
j_gene: TRBJ1-6; len: 14; v_gene: TRBV6-5; d_gene: .; abundance: once; CDR3aa: CASSYSQGNSPLHF; CDR3nt: TGTGCCAGCAGTTACAGTCAGGGAAATTCACCCCTCCACTTT
j_gene: TRBJ1-4; len: 15; v_gene: TRBV12-3/TRBV12-4; d_gene: .; abundance: .; CDR3aa: CASSPRRRANEKLFF; CDR3nt: TGTGCCAGCAGTCCCCGGAGGAGGGCTAATGAAAAACTGTTTTTT
j_gene: TRBJ1-2; len: 16; v_gene: TRBV6-5; d_gene: TRBD1; abundance: .; CDR3aa: CASSYLSERQGGGYTF; CDR3nt: TGTGCCAGCAGTTACTTGTCCGAGCGCCAGGGGGGTGGCTACACCTTC
j_gene: TRBJ1-4; len: 17; v_gene: TRBV4-1; d_gene: .; abundance: .; CDR3aa: CASSQGTRNPTNEKLFF; CDR3nt: TGCGCCAGCAGCCAAGGGACAAGGAACCCAACTAATGAAAAACTGTTTTTT
j_gene: TRBJ2-2; len: 15; v_gene: TRBV5-1; d_gene: .; abundance: few; CDR3aa: CASSFKTGNTGELFF; CDR3nt: TGCGCCAGCAGCTTTAAAACAGGGAACACCGGGGAGCTGTTTTTT
j_gene: TRBJ1-1; len: 13; v_gene: TRBV19; d_gene: .; abundance: .; CDR3aa: CASSIDLFEVAFF; CDR3nt: TGTGCCAGTAGTATAGATCTATTTGAAGTGGCTTTCTTT
j_gene: TRBJ1-5; len: 13; v_gene: TRBV7-2; d_gene: .; abundance: .; CDR3aa: CASSSQGAQPQHF; CDR3nt: TGTGCCAGCAGCTCGCAGGGTGCTCAGCCCCAGCATTTT
j_gene: TRBJ2-5; len: 14; v_gene: TRBV20-1; d_gene: .; abundance: .; CDR3aa: CSENRPVRGETQYF; CDR3nt: TGCAGTGAGAATCGGCCGGTCCGCGGGGAGACCCAGTACTTC
j_gene: TRBJ1-1; len: 16; v_gene: TRBV5-1; d_gene: TRBD1; abundance: .; CDR3aa: CASSSPSGTGYTEAFF; CDR3nt: TGCGCCAGCAGCTCACCGTCCGGGACAGGTTACACTGAAGCTTTCTTT
j_gene: TRBJ1-2; len: 12; v_gene: TRBV19; d_gene: .; abundance: .; CDR3aa: CASSAANYGYTF; CDR3nt: TGTGCCAGTAGTGCAGCTAACTATGGCTACACCTTC
j_gene: TRBJ2-5; len: 16; v_gene: TRBV5-1; d_gene: TRBD2; abundance: once; CDR3aa: CASSFGQRGSQETQYF; CDR3nt: TGCGCCAGCAGCTTCGGGCAGCGGGGCTCCCAAGAGACCCAGTACTTC
j_gene: TRBJ2-1; len: 19; v_gene: TRBV3-1; d_gene: TRBD2; abundance: once; CDR3aa: CASSPNRTSGRSGGNEQFF; CDR3nt: TGTGCCAGCAGTCCGAACCGGACTAGCGGGCGGTCAGGGGGGAATGAGCAGTTCTTC
j_gene: TRBJ1-5; len: 8; v_gene: TRBV29-1; d_gene: .; abundance: .; CDR3aa: CSVGGGHF; CDR3nt: TGCAGCGTTGGGGGGGGTCATTTT
j_gene: TRBJ2-2; len: 13; v_gene: TRBV29-1; d_gene: TRBD1; abundance: .; CDR3aa: CSGTRQGAGELFF; CDR3nt: TGCAGCGGCACCCGACAGGGGGCCGGGGAGCTGTTTTTT
j_gene: TRBJ1-6; len: 16; v_gene: TRBV11-2; d_gene: TRBD1; abundance: few; CDR3aa: CASSRPGTGTNSPLHF; CDR3nt: TGTGCCAGCAGTCGTCCCGGGACAGGGACTAATTCACCCCTCCACTTT
j_gene: TRBJ2-2; len: 14; v_gene: TRBV6-2/TRBV6-3; d_gene: .; abundance: .; CDR3aa: CASMFGVNTGELFF; CDR3nt: TGTGCCAGCATGTTCGGGGTCAACACCGGGGAGCTGTTTTTT